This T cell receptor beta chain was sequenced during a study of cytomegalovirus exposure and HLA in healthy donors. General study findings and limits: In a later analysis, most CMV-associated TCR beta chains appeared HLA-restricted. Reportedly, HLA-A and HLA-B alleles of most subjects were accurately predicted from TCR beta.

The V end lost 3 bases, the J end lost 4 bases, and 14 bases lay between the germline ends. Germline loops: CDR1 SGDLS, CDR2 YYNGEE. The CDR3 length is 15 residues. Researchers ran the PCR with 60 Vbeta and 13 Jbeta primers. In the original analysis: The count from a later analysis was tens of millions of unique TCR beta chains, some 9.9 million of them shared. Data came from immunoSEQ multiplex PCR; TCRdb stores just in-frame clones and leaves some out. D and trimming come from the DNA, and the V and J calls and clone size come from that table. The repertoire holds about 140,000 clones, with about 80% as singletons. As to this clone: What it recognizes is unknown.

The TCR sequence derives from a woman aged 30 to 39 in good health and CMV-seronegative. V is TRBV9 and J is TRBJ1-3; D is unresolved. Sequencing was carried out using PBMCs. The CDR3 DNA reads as TGTGCCAGCAGCGGGCGTTCGGAGTCAGGAAACACCATATATTTT. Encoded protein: CASSGRSESGNTIYF.